This T cell receptor (beta chain) was identified during a study of cytomegalovirus exposure and HLA in healthy donors. At the level of the study: Earlier, approximately 190 million T cells were analyzed, and 117 million unique TCR beta sequences were found among them.

Per the germline V gene, CDR1 is SGHTA and CDR2 is FQGNSA. The CDR3 loop spans 13 amino acids. The trim removed 5 bases at V and 5 bases at J, leaving 4 bases unmatched. A multiplex PCR was run with 60 Vbeta primers and 13 Jbeta primers. Here immunoSEQ multiplex PCR was the method, and the copy in TCRdb shows in-frame clones only, minus some. The data show 120,000 or so clones, over 9.5% seen once. This clone was seen more than once but under ten times. Its antigen is not known. At collection, donors were nominally healthy, but unrecorded immune exposures were probable. Overall study results and limits: Earlier findings revealed that most TCR beta V segments proved productive either about 87% or about 30% of the time.

Specimen: PBMCs. V gene TRBV7-2 combines with J gene TRBJ1-1; TRBD1 matches at 8 bases. This receptor was identified in a young woman in good health and CMV-seropositive. The CDR3: CASSLTGVTEAFF. As DNA, the CDR3 is TGTGCCAGCAGCCTGACAGGGGTTACTGAAGCTTTCTTT.